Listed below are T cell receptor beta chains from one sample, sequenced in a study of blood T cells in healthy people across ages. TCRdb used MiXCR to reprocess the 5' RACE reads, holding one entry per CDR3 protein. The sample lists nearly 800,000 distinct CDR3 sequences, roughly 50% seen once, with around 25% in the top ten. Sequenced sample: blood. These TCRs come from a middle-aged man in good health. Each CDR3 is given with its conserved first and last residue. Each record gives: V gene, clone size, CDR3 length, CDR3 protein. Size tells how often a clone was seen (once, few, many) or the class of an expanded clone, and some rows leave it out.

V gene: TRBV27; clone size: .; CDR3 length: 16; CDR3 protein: CASSSTLGTGAEKLFF
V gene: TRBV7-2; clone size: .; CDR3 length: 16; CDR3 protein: CASSLAGQGMGETQYF
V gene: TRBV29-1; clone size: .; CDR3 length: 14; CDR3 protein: CSGRDGLMNTEAFF
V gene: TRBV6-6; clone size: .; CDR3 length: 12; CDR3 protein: CASARVSETQYF
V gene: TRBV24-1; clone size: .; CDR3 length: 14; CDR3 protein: CATAKPDGEETQYF
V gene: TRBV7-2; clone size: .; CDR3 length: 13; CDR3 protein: CASSRSRDNEQFF
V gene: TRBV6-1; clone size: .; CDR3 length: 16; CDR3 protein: CASSGPIRTEGETQYF
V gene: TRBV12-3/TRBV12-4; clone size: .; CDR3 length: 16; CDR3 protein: CASSLIAPVRGTEAFF
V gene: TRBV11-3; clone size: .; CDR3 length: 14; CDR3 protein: CASSPTVTLYEQYF
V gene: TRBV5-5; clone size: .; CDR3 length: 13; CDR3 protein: CASSVFRTYEQYF
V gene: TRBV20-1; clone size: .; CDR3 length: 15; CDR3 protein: CSAAGPWGLTYEQYF
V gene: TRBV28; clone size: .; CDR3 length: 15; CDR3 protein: CASSFLAGSQETQYF
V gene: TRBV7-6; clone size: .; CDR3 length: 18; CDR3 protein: CASGLVPNRGAGANVLTF
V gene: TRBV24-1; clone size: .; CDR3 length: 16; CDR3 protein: CATSDARPPKMETQYF
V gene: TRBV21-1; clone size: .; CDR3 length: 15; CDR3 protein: CATTKRGPSTDTQYF
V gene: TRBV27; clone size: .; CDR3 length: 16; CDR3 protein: CASKPLAGVSYNEQFF
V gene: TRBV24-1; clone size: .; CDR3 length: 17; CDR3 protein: CATSDSLGGDYVQPQHF
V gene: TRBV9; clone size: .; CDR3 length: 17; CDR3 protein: CASSPYSGTGIDNEQYF
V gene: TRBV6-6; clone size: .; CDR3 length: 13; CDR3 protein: CASNADGVYEQYF
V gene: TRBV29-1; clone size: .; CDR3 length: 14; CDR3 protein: CSVGGTGGSYEQYF
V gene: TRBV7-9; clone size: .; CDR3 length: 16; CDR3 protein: CASSPPFSGGLCEQYF
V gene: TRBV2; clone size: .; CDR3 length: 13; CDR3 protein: CASSESRYEKLFF
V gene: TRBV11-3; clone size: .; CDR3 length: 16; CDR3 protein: CASSPYSGSSYNEQFF
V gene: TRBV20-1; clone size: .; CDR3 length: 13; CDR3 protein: CSAISGGYNEQFF
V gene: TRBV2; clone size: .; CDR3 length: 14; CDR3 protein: CACQGGIRMYGYTF
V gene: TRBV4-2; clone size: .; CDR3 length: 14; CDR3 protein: CASSQGSLEGTQYF
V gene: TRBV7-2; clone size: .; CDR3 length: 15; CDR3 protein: CASSQGPPSTDTQYF
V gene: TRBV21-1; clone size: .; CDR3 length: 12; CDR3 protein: CAHKAYGYEQYF
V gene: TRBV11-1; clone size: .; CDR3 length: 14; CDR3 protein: CASSLQTGGETQYF
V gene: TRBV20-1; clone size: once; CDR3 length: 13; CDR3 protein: CSARDGTHTEAFF
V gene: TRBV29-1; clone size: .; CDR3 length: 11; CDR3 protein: CSVLSNYGYTF
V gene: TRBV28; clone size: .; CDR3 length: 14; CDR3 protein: CASSTGTMNTEAFF
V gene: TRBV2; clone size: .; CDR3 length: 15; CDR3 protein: CASRPSGTGTDTQYF